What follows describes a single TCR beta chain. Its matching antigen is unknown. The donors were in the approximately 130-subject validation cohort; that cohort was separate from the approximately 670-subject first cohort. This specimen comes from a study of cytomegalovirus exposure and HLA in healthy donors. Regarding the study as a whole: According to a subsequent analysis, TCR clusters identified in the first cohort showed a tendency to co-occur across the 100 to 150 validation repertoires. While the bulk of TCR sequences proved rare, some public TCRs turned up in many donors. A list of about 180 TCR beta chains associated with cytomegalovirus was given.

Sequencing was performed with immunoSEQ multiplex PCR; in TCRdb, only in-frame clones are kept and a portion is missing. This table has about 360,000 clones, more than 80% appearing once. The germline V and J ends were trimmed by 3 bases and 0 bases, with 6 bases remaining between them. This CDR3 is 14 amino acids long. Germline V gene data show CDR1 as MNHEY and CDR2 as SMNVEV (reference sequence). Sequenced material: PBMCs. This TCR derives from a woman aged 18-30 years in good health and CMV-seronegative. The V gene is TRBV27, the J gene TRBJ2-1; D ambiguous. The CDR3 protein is CASSFRVSYNEQFF. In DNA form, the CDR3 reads TGTGCCAGCAGTTTCCGGGTCTCCTACAATGAGCAGTTCTTC.